This T cell receptor (beta chain) was obtained from a study of blood T cell repertoires in COVID-19. Overall study: Nucleic acid was either cDNA or gDNA, and it came from T cells, B-cell-depleted T cells, or PBMCs.

Profiling relied on immunoSEQ multiplex PCR, and the TCRdb table lists in-frame clones only, not all of them. This table has roughly 200,000 clones, roughly 86% appearing once. This CDR3 region has 16 residues. With V trimmed by 6 bases and J by 0 bases, 7 bases remained unmatched. Per germline, CDR1 MDHEN and CDR2 SYDVKM. The source of this sequence is a man aged 18 to 30 with acute COVID-19. The rearrangement joins TRBV28 to TRBJ2-7; 11 positions match TRBD2. Sequencing was done on a sample of PBMCs or T cells enriched from blood (not recorded which). CDR3 amino acids: CASSPTGTSGSYEQYF. The CDR3 DNA is TGTGCCAGCAGCCCAACCGGGACTAGCGGCTCCTACGAGCAGTACTTC.